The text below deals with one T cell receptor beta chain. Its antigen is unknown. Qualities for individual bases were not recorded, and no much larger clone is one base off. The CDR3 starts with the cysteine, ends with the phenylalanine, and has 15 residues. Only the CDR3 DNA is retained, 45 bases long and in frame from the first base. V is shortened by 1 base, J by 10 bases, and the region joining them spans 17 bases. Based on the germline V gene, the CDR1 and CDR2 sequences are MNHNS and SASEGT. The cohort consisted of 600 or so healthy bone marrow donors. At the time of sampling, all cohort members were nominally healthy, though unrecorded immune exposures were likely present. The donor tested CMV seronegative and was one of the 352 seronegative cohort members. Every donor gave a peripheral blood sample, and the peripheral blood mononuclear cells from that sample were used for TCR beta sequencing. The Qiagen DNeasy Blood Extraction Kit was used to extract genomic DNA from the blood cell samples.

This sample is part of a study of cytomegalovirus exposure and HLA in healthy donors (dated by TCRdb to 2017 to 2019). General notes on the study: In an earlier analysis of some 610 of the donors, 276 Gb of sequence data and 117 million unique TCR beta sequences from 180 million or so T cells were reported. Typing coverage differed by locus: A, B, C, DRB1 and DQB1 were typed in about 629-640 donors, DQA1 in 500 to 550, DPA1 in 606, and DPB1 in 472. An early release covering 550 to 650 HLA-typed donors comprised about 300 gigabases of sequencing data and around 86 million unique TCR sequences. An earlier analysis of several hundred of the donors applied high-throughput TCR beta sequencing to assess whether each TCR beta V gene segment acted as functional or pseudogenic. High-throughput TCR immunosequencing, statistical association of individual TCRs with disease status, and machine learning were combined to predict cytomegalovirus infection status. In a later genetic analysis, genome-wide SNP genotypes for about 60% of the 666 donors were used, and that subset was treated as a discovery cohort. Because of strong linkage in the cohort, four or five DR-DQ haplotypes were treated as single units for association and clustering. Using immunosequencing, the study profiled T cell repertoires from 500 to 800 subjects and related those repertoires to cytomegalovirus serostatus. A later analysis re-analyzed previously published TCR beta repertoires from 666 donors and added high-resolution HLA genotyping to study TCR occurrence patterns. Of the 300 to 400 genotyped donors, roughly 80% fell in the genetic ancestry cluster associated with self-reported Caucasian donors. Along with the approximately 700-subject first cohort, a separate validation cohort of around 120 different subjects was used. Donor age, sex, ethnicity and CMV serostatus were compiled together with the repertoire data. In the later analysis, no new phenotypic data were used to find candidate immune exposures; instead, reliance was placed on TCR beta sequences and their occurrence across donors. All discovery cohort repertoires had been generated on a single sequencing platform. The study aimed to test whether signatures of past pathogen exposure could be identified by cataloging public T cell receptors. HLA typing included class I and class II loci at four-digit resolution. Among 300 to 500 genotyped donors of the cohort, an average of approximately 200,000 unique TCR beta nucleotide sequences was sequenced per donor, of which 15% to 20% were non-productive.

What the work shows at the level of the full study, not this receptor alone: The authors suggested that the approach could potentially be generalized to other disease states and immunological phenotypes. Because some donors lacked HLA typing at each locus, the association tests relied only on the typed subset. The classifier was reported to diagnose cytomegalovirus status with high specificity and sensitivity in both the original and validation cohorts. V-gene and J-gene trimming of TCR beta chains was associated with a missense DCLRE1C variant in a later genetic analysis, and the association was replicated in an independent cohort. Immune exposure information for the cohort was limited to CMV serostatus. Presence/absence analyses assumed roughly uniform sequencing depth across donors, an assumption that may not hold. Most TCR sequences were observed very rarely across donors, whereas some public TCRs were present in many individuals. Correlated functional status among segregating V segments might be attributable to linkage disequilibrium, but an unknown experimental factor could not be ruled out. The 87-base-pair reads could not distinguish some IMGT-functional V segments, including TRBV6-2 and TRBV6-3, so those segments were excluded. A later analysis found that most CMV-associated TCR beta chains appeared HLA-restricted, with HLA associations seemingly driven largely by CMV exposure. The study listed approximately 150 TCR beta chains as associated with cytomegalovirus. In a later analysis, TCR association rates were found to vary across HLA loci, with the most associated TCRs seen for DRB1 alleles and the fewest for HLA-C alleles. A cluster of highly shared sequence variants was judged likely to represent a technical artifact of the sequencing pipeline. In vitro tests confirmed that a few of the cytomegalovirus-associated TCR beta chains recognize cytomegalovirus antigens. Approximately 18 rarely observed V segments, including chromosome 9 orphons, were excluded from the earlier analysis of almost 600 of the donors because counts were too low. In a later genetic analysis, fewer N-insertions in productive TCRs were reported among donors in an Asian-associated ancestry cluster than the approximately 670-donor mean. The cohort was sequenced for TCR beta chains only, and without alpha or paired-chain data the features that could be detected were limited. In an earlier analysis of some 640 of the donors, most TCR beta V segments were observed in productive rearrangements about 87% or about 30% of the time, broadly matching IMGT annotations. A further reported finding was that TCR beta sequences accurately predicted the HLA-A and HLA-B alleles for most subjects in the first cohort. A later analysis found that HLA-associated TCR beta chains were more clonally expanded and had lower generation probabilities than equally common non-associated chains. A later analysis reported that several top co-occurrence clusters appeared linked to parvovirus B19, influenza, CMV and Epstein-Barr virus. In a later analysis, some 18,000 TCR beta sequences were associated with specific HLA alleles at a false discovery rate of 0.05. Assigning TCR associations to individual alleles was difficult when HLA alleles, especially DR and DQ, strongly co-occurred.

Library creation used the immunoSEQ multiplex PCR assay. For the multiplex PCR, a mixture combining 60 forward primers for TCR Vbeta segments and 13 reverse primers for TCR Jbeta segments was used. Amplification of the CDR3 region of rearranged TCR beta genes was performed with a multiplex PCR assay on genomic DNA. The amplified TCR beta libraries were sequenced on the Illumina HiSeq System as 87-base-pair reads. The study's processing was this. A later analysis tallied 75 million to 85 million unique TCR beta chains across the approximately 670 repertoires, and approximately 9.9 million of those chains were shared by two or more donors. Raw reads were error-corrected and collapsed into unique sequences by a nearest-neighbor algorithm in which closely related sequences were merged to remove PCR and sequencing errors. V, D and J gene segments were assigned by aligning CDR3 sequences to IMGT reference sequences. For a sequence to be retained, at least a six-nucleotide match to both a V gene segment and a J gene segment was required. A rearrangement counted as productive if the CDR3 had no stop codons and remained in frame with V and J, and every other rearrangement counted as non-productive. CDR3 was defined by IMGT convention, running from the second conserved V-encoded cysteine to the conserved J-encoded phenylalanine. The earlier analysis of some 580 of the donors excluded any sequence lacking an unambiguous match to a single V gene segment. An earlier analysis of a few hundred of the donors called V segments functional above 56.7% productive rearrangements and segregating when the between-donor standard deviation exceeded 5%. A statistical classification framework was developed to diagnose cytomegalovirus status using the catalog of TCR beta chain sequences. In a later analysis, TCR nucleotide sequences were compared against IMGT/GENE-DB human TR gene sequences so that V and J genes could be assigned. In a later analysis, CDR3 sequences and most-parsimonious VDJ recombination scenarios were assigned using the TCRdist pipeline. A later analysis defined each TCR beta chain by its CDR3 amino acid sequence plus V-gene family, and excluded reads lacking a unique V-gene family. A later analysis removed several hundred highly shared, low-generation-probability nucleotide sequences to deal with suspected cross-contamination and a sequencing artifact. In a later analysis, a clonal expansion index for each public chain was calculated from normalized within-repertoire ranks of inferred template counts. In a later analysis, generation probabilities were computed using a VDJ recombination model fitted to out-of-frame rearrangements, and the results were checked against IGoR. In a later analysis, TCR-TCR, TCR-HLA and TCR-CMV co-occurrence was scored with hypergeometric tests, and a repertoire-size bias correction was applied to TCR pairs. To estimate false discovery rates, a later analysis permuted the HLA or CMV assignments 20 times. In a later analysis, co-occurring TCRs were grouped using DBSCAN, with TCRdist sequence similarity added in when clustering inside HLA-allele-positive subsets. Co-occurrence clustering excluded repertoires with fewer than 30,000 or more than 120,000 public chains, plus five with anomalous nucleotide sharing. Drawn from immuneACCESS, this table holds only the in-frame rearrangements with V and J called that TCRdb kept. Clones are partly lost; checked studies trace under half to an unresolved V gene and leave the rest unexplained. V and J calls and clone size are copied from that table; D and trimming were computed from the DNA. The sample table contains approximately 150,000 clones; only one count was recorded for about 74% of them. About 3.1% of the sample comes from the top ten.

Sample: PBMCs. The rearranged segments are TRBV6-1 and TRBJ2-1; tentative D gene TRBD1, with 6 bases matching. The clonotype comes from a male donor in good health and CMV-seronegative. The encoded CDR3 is CASSEGFIQGQEQFF. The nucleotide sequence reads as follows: TGTGCCAGCAGTGAAGGCTTTATACAGGGTCAAGAGCAGTTCTTC.